The rows below give T cell receptor beta chains drawn from one sample of a study of graft-versus-host responses after intestinal transplantation. These receptors have no identified antigens. Clones were read by immunoSEQ multiplex PCR, and TCRdb kept only the in-frame ones, dropping some. The sample has around 84,000 clones; 80% to 85% are singletons. Material: unstimulated CD8+ T cells sorted from spleen or lymph node cells, obtained before intestinal transplant. Every receptor here comes from a human donor who received an intestinal transplant. CDR3s include the opening cysteine and the closing phenylalanine or tryptophan. The order of the fields is D gene, clone size, V gene, J gene, CDR3 protein, CDR3 DNA. A D gene is named only where the DNA matches it firmly. Not all rows give a size; the values are once, few, many and, for expanded clones, a class.

D gene: NA
clone size: NA
V gene: TRBV4-1
J gene: TRBJ2-3
CDR3 protein: CASSQDPGSTDTQYF
CDR3 DNA: TGCGCCAGCAGCCAAGACCCCGGGAGCACAGATACGCAGTATTTT

D gene: NA
clone size: NA
V gene: TRBV5-1
J gene: TRBJ1-5
CDR3 protein: CASSSGSGEQPQHF
CDR3 DNA: TGCGCCAGCAGTTCCGGGTCAGGGGAACAGCCCCAGCATTTT

D gene: TRBD1
clone size: once
V gene: TRBV9
J gene: TRBJ2-1
CDR3 protein: CASSVEQGAPYNEQFF
CDR3 DNA: TGTGCCAGCAGCGTAGAACAGGGGGCTCCTTACAATGAGCAGTTCTTC

D gene: TRBD1
clone size: NA
V gene: TRBV2
J gene: TRBJ2-6
CDR3 protein: CASGTGPIHYSGANVLTF
CDR3 DNA: TGTGCCAGCGGGACAGGGCCAATCCATTACTCTGGGGCCAACGTCCTGACTTTC

D gene: NA
clone size: NA
V gene: TRBV18
J gene: TRBJ2-7
CDR3 protein: CASSPQLAGYEQYF
CDR3 DNA: TGTGCCAGCTCACCACAACTAGCTGGCTACGAGCAGTACTTC

D gene: TRBD2
clone size: few
V gene: TRBV4-1
J gene: TRBJ2-1
CDR3 protein: CASSPGPLAGTEDEQFF
CDR3 DNA: TGCGCCAGCAGCCCCGGCCCCCTAGCGGGGACCGAGGATGAGCAGTTCTTC

D gene: TRBD1
clone size: NA
V gene: TRBV5-1
J gene: TRBJ2-1
CDR3 protein: CASSQDRGDERFF
CDR3 DNA: TGCGCCAGCAGCCAAGACAGGGGCGATGAGCGGTTCTTC

D gene: NA
clone size: NA
V gene: TRBV21-1
J gene: TRBJ1-1
CDR3 protein: CASSRPMGGSEAFF
CDR3 DNA: TGTGCCAGCAGCAGACCTATGGGGGGGAGTGAAGCTTTCTTT

D gene: NA
clone size: NA
V gene: TRBV7-9
J gene: TRBJ1-4
CDR3 protein: CASSSEGDHREKLFF
CDR3 DNA: TGTGCCAGCAGCTCGGAAGGGGACCATCGGGAAAAACTGTTTTTT

D gene: TRBD1
clone size: NA
V gene: TRBV6-5
J gene: TRBJ2-2
CDR3 protein: CASNPTGGNTGELFF
CDR3 DNA: TGTGCCAGCAATCCGACAGGGGGGAACACCGGGGAGCTGTTTTTT

D gene: TRBD1
clone size: few
V gene: TRBV5-4
J gene: TRBJ2-5
CDR3 protein: CASRWDSQETQYF
CDR3 DNA: TGTGCCAGCAGATGGGACAGCCAAGAGACCCAGTACTTC

D gene: TRBD2
clone size: NA
V gene: TRBV7-9
J gene: TRBJ2-7
CDR3 protein: CASVELWTSGSISSYEQYF
CDR3 DNA: TGTGCCAGCGTCGAACTTTGGACTAGCGGGAGCATTAGCTCCTACGAGCAGTACTTC

D gene: NA
clone size: few
V gene: TRBV6-5
J gene: TRBJ1-1
CDR3 protein: CASTSLGAMNTEAFF
CDR3 DNA: TGTGCCAGCACCAGCCTGGGGGCGATGAACACTGAAGCTTTCTTT

D gene: TRBD1
clone size: NA
V gene: TRBV19
J gene: TRBJ2-7
CDR3 protein: CASSTRGQGHEQYF
CDR3 DNA: TGTGCCAGTAGTACTAGGGGACAGGGCCACGAGCAGTACTTC

D gene: NA
clone size: NA
V gene: TRBV4-1
J gene: TRBJ2-5
CDR3 protein: CASSQEPTHSETQYF
CDR3 DNA: TGCGCCAGCAGCCAAGAACCGACACACTCGGAGACCCAGTACTTC

D gene: NA
clone size: NA
V gene: TRBV4-1
J gene: TRBJ2-2
CDR3 protein: CASSQGNGELFF
CDR3 DNA: TGCGCCAGCAGCCAAGGGAACGGGGAGCTGTTTTTT

D gene: TRBD1
clone size: NA
V gene: TRBV2
J gene: TRBJ1-1
CDR3 protein: CASRRTGDTEAFF
CDR3 DNA: TGTGCCAGCAGGAGAACAGGGGACACTGAAGCTTTCTTT

D gene: TRBD2
clone size: few
V gene: TRBV11-3
J gene: TRBJ2-3
CDR3 protein: CASSFGGDTQYF
CDR3 DNA: TGTGCCAGCAGCTTCGGGGGGGATACGCAGTATTTT

D gene: TRBD2
clone size: NA
V gene: TRBV19
J gene: TRBJ2-1
CDR3 protein: CASSIDLVAGSYNEQFF
CDR3 DNA: TGTGCCAGTAGTATAGATCTGGTAGCGGGGTCCTACAATGAGCAGTTCTTC

D gene: NA
clone size: NA
V gene: TRBV6-5
J gene: TRBJ2-2
CDR3 protein: CASSYGPFLATGELFF
CDR3 DNA: TGTGCCAGCAGTTATGGCCCCTTCCTAGCGACCGGGGAGCTGTTTTTT

D gene: NA
clone size: NA
V gene: TRBV6-5
J gene: TRBJ2-5
CDR3 protein: CASRGIGQETQYF
CDR3 DNA: TGTGCCAGCAGGGGCATCGGCCAAGAGACCCAGTACTTC

D gene: NA
clone size: NA
V gene: TRBV6-5
J gene: TRBJ2-6
CDR3 protein: CASRNQGTGANVLTF
CDR3 DNA: TGTGCCAGCAGAAACCAGGGGACTGGGGCCAACGTCCTGACTTTC

D gene: TRBD2
clone size: NA
V gene: TRBV4-1
J gene: TRBJ2-7
CDR3 protein: CASSQVVGGTYEQYF
CDR3 DNA: TGCGCCAGCAGCCAAGTAGTCGGGGGGACCTACGAGCAGTACTTC

D gene: TRBD2
clone size: NA
V gene: TRBV6-5
J gene: TRBJ2-5
CDR3 protein: CASSYWTSGGWETQYF
CDR3 DNA: TGTGCCAGCAGTTACTGGACTAGCGGGGGGTGGGAGACCCAGTACTTC

D gene: TRBD1
clone size: NA
V gene: TRBV29-1
J gene: TRBJ2-1
CDR3 protein: CSVEEGPDRGRNEQFF
CDR3 DNA: TGCAGCGTTGAAGAGGGTCCGGACAGGGGTCGGAATGAGCAGTTCTTC

D gene: NA
clone size: NA
V gene: TRBV11-2
J gene: TRBJ2-2
CDR3 protein: CASSLSGELFF
CDR3 DNA: TGTGCCAGCAGCTTATCCGGGGAGCTGTTTTTT

D gene: TRBD1
clone size: NA
V gene: TRBV11-1
J gene: TRBJ2-5
CDR3 protein: CASSLILSGGEETQYF
CDR3 DNA: TGTGCCAGCAGCTTAATTTTATCAGGGGGCGAAGAGACCCAGTACTTC

D gene: TRBD2
clone size: NA
V gene: TRBV27
J gene: TRBJ2-7
CDR3 protein: CASSPWTSGHLYEQYF
CDR3 DNA: TGTGCCAGCAGTCCCTGGACTAGCGGGCACCTCTACGAGCAGTACTTC

D gene: NA
clone size: once
V gene: TRBV19
J gene: TRBJ2-1
CDR3 protein: CASSPDEYNEQFF
CDR3 DNA: TGTGCCAGTAGCCCTGACGAGTACAATGAGCAGTTCTTC

D gene: TRBD1
clone size: NA
V gene: TRBV5-1
J gene: TRBJ2-7
CDR3 protein: CASSLGRSGTGTYEQYF
CDR3 DNA: TGCGCCAGCAGCTTGGGCCGTTCCGGGACAGGGACCTACGAGCAGTACTTC

D gene: TRBD2
clone size: NA
V gene: TRBV28
J gene: TRBJ2-3
CDR3 protein: CASSLVGGRDTDTQYF
CDR3 DNA: TGTGCCAGCAGTTTAGTTGGCGGGAGGGACACAGATACGCAGTATTTT

D gene: NA
clone size: once
V gene: TRBV27
J gene: TRBJ2-3
CDR3 protein: CASSLVRAGPLDTQYF
CDR3 DNA: TGTGCCAGCAGTTTGGTACGTGCCGGCCCATTAGATACGCAGTATTTT

D gene: TRBD1
clone size: NA
V gene: TRBV6-5
J gene: TRBJ1-2
CDR3 protein: CASRQGLANYGYTF
CDR3 DNA: TGTGCCAGTCGACAGGGGTTAGCTAACTATGGCTACACCTTC

D gene: TRBD2
clone size: NA
V gene: TRBV6-6
J gene: TRBJ2-1
CDR3 protein: CASSFLAGESYNEQFF
CDR3 DNA: TGTGCCAGCAGTTTTCTAGCGGGGGAATCCTACAATGAGCAGTTCTTC

D gene: TRBD1
clone size: NA
V gene: TRBV27
J gene: TRBJ2-7
CDR3 protein: CASSLAGQGAYEQYF
CDR3 DNA: TGTGCCAGCAGCCTAGCTGGACAGGGGGCCTACGAGCAGTACTTC

D gene: NA
clone size: few
V gene: TRBV5-1
J gene: TRBJ1-4
CDR3 protein: CASSFEGGGELFF
CDR3 DNA: TGCGCCAGCAGCTTTGAAGGAGGGGGAGAACTGTTTTTT

D gene: NA
clone size: NA
V gene: TRBV5-1
J gene: TRBJ1-1
CDR3 protein: CASSYILNTEAFF
CDR3 DNA: TGCGCCAGCAGCTATATCCTGAACACTGAAGCTTTCTTT

D gene: NA
clone size: NA
V gene: TRBV4-1
J gene: TRBJ2-2
CDR3 protein: CASSQDGPKRGELFF
CDR3 DNA: TGCGCCAGCAGCCAAGATGGACCGAAGCGCGGGGAGCTGTTTTTT

D gene: NA
clone size: NA
V gene: TRBV11-2
J gene: TRBJ2-1
CDR3 protein: CASSLPWGSSYNEQFF
CDR3 DNA: TGTGCCAGCAGCTTACCCTGGGGGAGCTCCTACAATGAGCAGTTCTTC

D gene: NA
clone size: NA
V gene: TRBV28
J gene: TRBJ1-1
CDR3 protein: CASSLSKQGEAFF
CDR3 DNA: TGTGCCAGCAGTTTATCGAAGCAGGGAGAAGCTTTCTTT

D gene: NA
clone size: NA
V gene: TRBV7-8
J gene: TRBJ2-7
CDR3 protein: CASSLGLFHFGGYEQYF
CDR3 DNA: TGTGCCAGCAGCTTAGGACTATTCCACTTTGGGGGCTACGAGCAGTACTTC

D gene: TRBD2
clone size: NA
V gene: TRBV4-1
J gene: TRBJ2-7
CDR3 protein: CASSQSLAGGNYEQYF
CDR3 DNA: TGCGCCAGCAGCCAGTCACTAGCGGGGGGGAATTACGAGCAGTACTTC

D gene: TRBD1
clone size: NA
V gene: TRBV9
J gene: TRBJ1-4
CDR3 protein: CASSETGGSEKLFF
CDR3 DNA: TGTGCCAGCAGCGAGACAGGGGGCAGTGAAAAACTGTTTTTT